This TCR beta chain was captured in a study of CD8 T cells in Susac syndrome. It was with random hexamers that about 0.45 to 1 ug RNA was reverse transcribed. A single record per CDR3 protein comes from TCRdb applying MiXCR to the immunoSEQ multiplex PCR reads. This sample carries about 210,000 distinct CDR3 sequences, 95% of them seen once, and the ten largest clones take approximately 0.1%. Germline-derived CDR1 and CDR2 are SQVTM and ANQGSEA. V was trimmed by 5 bases and J by 6 bases, leaving 10 bases between them. CDR3 length: 11 residues. This TCR came from a human donor in good health. Sequenced material: CD4+ T cells from PBMCs. The chain links TRBV29-1 to TRBJ1-2; unclear D gene. This chain's CDR3 is CSVLTADGYTF. The DNA for the CDR3 is TGCAGCGTTCTAACGGCGGATGGCTACACCTTC.